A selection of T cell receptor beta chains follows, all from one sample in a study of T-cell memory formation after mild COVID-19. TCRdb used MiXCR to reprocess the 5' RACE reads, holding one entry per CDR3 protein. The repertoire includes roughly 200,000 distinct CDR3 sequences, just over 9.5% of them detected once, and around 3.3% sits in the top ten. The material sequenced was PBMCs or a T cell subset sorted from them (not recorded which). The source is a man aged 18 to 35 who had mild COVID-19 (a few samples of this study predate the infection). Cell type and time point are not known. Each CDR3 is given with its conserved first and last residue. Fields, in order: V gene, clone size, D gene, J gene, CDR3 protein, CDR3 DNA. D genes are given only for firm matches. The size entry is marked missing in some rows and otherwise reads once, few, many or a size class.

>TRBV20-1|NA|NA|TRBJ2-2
CSASQAGYAGELFF
TGCAGTGCGTCTCAGGCAGGGTATGCCGGGGAGCTGTTTTTT
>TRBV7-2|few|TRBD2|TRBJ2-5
CASSLNGGGAGETQYF
TGTGCCAGCAGCTTAAACGGCGGGGGGGCCGGAGAGACCCAGTACTTC
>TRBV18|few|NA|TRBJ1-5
CASSPLPGRDQPQHF
TGTGCCAGCTCACCATTGCCAGGGCGAGATCAGCCCCAGCATTTT
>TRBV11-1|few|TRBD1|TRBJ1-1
CASSSRTGSTEAFF
TGTGCCAGCAGCTCGAGGACAGGGTCCACTGAAGCTTTCTTT
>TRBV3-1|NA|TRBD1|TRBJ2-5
CASSQAGTGGPRTQYF
TGTGCCAGCAGCCAAGCCGGGACAGGGGGTCCGCGGACCCAGTACTTC
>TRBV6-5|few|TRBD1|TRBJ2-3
CASSLTGPRTDTQYF
TGTGCCAGCAGTCTGACAGGGCCGCGCACAGATACGCAGTATTTT
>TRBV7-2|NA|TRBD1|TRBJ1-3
CASSLGQGDVGNTIYF
TGTGCCAGCAGCCTGGGACAGGGGGATGTTGGAAACACCATATATTTT
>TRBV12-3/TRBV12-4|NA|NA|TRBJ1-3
CASTIYSSGNTIYF
TGTGCCAGCACCATATACAGCTCTGGAAACACCATATATTTT
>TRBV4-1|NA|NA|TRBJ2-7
CASSHFWGPNRYEQYF
TGCGCCAGCAGCCATTTTTGGGGACCTAATCGGTACGAGCAGTACTTC
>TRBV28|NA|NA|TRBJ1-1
CASSPSVQISFF
TGTGCCAGCAGCCCGTCGGTCCAGATCTCTTTCTTT
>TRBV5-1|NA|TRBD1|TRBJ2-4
CASSSLGQGAKNIQYF
TGCGCCAGCAGCTCCCTCGGACAGGGGGCCAAAAACATTCAGTACTTC
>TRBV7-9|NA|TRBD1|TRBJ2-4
CASSLVILRQGLAKNIQYF
TGTGCCAGCAGCTTAGTCATCCTCCGACAGGGCCTAGCCAAAAACATTCAGTACTTC
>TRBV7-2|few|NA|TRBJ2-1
CASSSRGGATNNEQFF
TGTGCCAGCTCATCTCGTGGCGGGGCCACTAACAATGAGCAGTTCTTC
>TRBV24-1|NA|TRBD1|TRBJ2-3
CATSERQGATDTQYF
TGTGCCACCAGTGAAAGGCAGGGGGCCACAGATACGCAGTATTTT
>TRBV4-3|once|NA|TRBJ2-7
CASSQDVAGPRPEQYF
TGCGCCAGCAGCCAAGATGTCGCAGGACCCCGCCCCGAGCAGTACTTC
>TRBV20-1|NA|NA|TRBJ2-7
CSARRHRDYEQYF
TGCAGTGCCCGAAGGCACAGGGACTACGAGCAGTACTTC
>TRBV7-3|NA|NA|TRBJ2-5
CASSLHQGQETQYF
TGTGCCAGCAGCTTACATCAGGGACAAGAGACCCAGTACTTC
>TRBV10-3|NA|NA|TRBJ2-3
CAISDRADTQYF
TGTGCCATCAGTGATCGGGCAGATACGCAGTATTTT
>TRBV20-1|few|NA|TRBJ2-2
CSARVASINTGELFF
TGCAGTGCTAGAGTGGCTAGTATCAACACCGGGGAGCTGTTTTTT
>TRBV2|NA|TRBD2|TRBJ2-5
CASRGTSTYQETQYF
TGTGCCAGCAGGGGGACTAGCACGTACCAAGAGACCCAGTACTTC
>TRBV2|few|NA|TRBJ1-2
CASAQGILRGYTF
TGTGCCAGCGCCCAGGGGATCCTTCGGGGCTACACCTTC
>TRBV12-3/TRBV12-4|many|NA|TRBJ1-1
CASSPQPTGNTEAFF
TGTGCCAGCAGTCCGCAACCGACAGGGAACACTGAAGCTTTCTTT